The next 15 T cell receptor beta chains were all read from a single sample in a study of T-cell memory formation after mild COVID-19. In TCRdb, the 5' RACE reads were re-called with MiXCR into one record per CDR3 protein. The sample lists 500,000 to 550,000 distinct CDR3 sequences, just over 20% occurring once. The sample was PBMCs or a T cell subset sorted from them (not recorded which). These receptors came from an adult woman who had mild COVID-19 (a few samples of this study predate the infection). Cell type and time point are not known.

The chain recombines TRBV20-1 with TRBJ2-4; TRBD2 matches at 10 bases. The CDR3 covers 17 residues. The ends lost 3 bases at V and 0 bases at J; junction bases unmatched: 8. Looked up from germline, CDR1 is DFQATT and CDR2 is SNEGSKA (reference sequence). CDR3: CSASRTSGTIAKNIQYF. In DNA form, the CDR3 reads TGCAGTGCTAGCCGAACTAGCGGGACTATAGCCAAAAACATTCAGTACTTC.

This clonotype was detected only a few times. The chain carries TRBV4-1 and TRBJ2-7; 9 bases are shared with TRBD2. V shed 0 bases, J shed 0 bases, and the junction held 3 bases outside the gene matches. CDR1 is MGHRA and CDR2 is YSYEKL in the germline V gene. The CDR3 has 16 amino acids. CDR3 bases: TGCGCCAGCAGCCAAGAATGGACTAGCGCCTCCTACGAGCAGTACTTC. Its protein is CASSQEWTSASYEQYF.

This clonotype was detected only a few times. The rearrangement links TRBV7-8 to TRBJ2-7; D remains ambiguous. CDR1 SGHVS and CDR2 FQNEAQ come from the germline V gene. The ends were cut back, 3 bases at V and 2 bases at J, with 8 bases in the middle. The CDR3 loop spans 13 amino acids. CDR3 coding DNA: TGTGCCAGCAGCTTGTACAGAGCCTACGAGCAGTACTTC. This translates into CASSLYRAYEQYF. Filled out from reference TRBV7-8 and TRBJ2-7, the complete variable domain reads GAGVSQSPRYKVAKRGQDVALRCDPISGHVSLFWYQQALGQGPEFLTYFQNEAQLDKSGLPSDRFFAERPEGSVSTLKIQRTQQEDSAVYLCASSLYRAYEQYFGPGTRLTVT.

The CDR3 loop is CASSSGVRTPYNEQFF. The CDR3 DNA reads as TGTGCCAGCAGCTCAGGGGTCAGGACACCATACAATGAGCAGTTCTTC. The chain is built from TRBV7-9 and TRBJ2-1, with D possibly being TRBD1 (6 bases). Germline V gene data show CDR1 as SEHNR and CDR2 as FQNEAQ (reference sequence). V was pared by 4 bases and J by 4 bases, with 17 bases between. CDR3 length equals 16 residues.

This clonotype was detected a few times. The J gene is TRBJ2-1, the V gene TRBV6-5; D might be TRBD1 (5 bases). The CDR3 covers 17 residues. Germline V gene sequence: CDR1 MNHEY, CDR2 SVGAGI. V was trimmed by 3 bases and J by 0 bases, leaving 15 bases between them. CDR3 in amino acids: CASSYGASGGSYNEQFF. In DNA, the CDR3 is TGTGCCAGCAGTTATGGGGCCTCAGGCGGCTCCTACAATGAGCAGTTCTTC.

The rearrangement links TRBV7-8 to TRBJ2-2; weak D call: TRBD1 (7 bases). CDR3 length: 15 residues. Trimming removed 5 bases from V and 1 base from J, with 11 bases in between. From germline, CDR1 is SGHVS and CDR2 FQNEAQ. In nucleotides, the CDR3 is TGTGCCAGCAGCAACCAGGGGGGGAACACCGGGGAGCTGTTTTTT. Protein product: CASSNQGGNTGELFF.

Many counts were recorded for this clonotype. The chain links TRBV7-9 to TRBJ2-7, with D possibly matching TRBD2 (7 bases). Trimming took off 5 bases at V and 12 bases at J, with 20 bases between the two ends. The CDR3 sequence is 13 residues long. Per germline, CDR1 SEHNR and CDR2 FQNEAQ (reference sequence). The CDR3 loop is CASSPRGGDFLYF. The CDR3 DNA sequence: TGTGCCAGCAGCCCGAGGGGGGGGGACTTTCTGTACTTC.

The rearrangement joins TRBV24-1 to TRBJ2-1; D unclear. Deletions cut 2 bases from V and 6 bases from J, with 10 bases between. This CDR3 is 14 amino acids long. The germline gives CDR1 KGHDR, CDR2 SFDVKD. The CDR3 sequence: CATSDSARTNEQFF. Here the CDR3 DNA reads TGTGCCACCAGTGATTCCGCTAGAACCAATGAGCAGTTCTTC.

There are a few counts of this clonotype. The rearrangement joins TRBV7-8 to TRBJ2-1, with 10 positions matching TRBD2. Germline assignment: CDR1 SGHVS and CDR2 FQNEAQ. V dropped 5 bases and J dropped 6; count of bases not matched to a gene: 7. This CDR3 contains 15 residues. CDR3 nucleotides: TGTGCCAGCAGCGGTCTAGCGGGAGACACCAATGAGCAGTTCTTC. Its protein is CASSGLAGDTNEQFF.

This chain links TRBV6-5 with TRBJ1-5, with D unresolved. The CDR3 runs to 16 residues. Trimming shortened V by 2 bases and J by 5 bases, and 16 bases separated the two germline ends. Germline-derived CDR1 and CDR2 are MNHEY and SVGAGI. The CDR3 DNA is TGTGCCAGCAGTTACAGGAGCGGCGGAAATGATCAGCCCCAGCATTTT. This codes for CASSYRSGGNDQPQHF.

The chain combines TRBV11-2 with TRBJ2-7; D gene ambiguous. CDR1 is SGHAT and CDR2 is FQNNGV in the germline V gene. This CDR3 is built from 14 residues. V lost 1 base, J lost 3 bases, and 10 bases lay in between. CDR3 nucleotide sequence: TGTGCCAGCAGCTTAGCGGCAGACCTCTACGAGCAGTACTTC. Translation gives CASSLAADLYEQYF.

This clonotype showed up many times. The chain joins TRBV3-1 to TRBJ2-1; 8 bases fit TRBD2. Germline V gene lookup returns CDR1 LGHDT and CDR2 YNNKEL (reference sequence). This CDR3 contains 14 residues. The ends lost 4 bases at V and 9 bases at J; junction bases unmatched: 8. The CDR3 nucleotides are TGTGCCAGCAGCCTCGTTGCGGGGGGCAGTGAGCAGTTCTTC. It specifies CASSLVAGGSEQFF.

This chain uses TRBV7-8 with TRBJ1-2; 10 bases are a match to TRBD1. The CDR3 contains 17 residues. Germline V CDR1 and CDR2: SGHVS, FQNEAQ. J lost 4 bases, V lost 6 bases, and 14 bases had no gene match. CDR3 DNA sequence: TGTGCCAGCAGTCGAGGGACAGGGGAAGCCCTGACCTATGGCTACACCTTC. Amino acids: CASSRGTGEALTYGYTF.

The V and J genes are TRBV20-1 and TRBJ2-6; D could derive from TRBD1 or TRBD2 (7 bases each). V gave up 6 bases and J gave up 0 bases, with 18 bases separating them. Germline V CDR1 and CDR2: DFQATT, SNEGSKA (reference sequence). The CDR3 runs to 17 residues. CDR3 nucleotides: TGCAGTGCCCCAGGGGGAGGGCCTACCTCTGGGGCCAACGTCCTGACTTTC. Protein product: CSAPGGGPTSGANVLTF.

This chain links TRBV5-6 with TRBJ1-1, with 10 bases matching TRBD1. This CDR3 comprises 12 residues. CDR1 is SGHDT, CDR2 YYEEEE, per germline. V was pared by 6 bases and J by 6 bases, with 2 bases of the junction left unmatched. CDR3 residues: CASIGQGAEAFF. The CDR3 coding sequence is TGTGCCAGCATAGGACAGGGGGCTGAAGCTTTCTTT.